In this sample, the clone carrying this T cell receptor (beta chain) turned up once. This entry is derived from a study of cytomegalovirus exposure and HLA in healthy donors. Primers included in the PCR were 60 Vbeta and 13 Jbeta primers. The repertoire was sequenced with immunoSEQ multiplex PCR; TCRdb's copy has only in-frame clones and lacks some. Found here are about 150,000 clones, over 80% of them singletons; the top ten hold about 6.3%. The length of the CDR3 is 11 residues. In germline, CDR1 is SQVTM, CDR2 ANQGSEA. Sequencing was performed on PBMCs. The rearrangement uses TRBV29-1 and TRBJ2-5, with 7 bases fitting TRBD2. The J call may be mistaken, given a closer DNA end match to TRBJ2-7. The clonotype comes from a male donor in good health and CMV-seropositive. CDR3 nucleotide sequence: TGCAGCGGGACGGGGGGAAACGAGCAGTACTTC. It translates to CSGTGGNEQYF.